Reported below is one T cell receptor (beta chain). The antigen is not known. Data came from immunoSEQ multiplex PCR; TCRdb stores just in-frame clones and leaves some out. The sample yields about 83,000 clones, around 91% seen once. There are 16 residues in the CDR3. The J segment lost 1 base and the V segment lost 3 bases, leaving 11 bases of the junction unmatched. Germline CDR1 reads DFQATT; CDR2 reads SNEGSKA (reference sequence). The data originate from a study of T cell responses to AZD1222 COVID-19 vaccine. Overall study: Second doses were pooled across both intervals (about 4 or about 12 weeks).

Findings and limits, study-wide: Reportedly, nearly half of unique spike TCRs recognized epitopes outside B.1.351/B.1.1.7 mutations. Possibly, clonal diversity was underestimated; donors were largely white British and included more females.

This TCR derives from an adult in good health. The chain couples TRBV20-1 to TRBJ2-7, with 8 nucleotides matching TRBD2. Sequencing was performed on peripheral blood, taken on day 0 of AZD1222 vaccination. This CDR3 reads CSASMSGSALSYEQYF. DNA of the CDR3: TGCAGTGCTAGTATGAGCGGGAGTGCATTATCCTACGAGCAGTACTTC.